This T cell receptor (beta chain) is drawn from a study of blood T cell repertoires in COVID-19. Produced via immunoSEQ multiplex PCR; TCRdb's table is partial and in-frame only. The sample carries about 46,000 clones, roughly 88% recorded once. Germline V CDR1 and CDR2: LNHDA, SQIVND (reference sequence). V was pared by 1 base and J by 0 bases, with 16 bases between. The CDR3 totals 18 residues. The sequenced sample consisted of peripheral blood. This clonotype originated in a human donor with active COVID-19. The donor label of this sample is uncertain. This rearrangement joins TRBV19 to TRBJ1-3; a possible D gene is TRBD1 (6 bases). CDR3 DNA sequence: TGTGCCAGTAGTATAGGGTCTAGAGGACAGTTCTCTGGAAACACCATATATTTT. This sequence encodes CASSIGSRGQFSGNTIYF.